The 15 T cell receptor beta chains in this list originate from one sample, sequenced in a study of type 1 regulatory T cells. Their antigen targets remain unknown. TCRdb ran MiXCR on the reads and lists one entry per CDR3 protein. The sample shows just under 65,000 distinct CDR3 sequences, around 49% of them seen only once. Input material: cultured non-Tr1 T cells, either the whole culture or a sorted T cell fraction (not recorded which). The origin of the receptors is a human donor in good health.

The gene calls are TRBV20-1 and TRBJ1-1; D not certain. The CDR3 is 16 residues long. V shed 6 bases and J shed 1 base, with 21 bases lying between them. The V gene's germline CDR1 is DFQATT and CDR2 SNEGSKA (reference sequence). CDR3 bases: TGCAGTGCCACCCGACATGGAAGGTTGGAGAACACTGAAGCTTTCTTT. Its protein is CSATRHGRLENTEAFF.

The V and J genes are TRBV29-1 and TRBJ2-4; D is perhaps TRBD1 (5 bases). The CDR3 contains 14 residues. V dropped 0 bases and J dropped 4 bases, with 10 bases sitting between them. Germline V gene data show CDR1 as SQVTM and CDR2 as ANQGSEA. The CDR3 loop is CSVEDLAGKNIQYF. The CDR3, as DNA: TGCAGCGTTGAAGATTTGGCAGGGAAAAACATTCAGTACTTC. Using reference TRBV29-1 and TRBJ2-4 for the parts outside the CDR3, the full variable domain is SAVISQKPSRDICQRGTSLTIQCQVDSQVTMMFWYRQQPGQSLTLIATANQGSEATYESGFVIDKFPISRPNLTFSTLTVSNMSPEDSSIYLCSVEDLAGKNIQYFGAGTRLSVL.

This clonotype qualifies as medium-sized. The chain employs TRBV4-3 and TRBJ2-3, with D possibly being TRBD2 (6 bases). The CDR3 sequence is 16 residues long. V was shortened by 0 bases and J by 0 bases, with 10 bases between the two germline ends. Germline V gene sequence: CDR1 LGHNA, CDR2 YSLEER. CDR3 amino acids: CASSQDGGGSTDTQYF. The CDR3 coding sequence is TGCGCCAGCAGCCAAGACGGGGGTGGTAGCACAGATACGCAGTATTTT.

This clonotype appeared once. V gene TRBV4-3 combines with J gene TRBJ2-1, with D tentatively TRBD2 (6 bases). V lost 0 bases to trimming and J lost 5 bases, with 14 bases between them. Germline CDR1 is LGHNA and CDR2 is YSLEER. The CDR3 has 16 residues. In DNA form, the CDR3 reads TGCGCCAGCAGCCAAGATTGGCGGGATAGTCACAATGAGCAGTTCTTC. Amino acids: CASSQDWRDSHNEQFF.

This clonotype was counted only a few times. The rearrangement joins TRBV19 to TRBJ1-3; D gene unclear. Per the germline V gene, CDR1 is LNHDA and CDR2 is SQIVND (reference sequence). V was cut by 5 bases and J by 1 base, with 12 bases left in between. The CDR3 spans 15 residues. For the CDR3, the DNA is TGTGCCAGTAGTGAGAGCCCGGTATCTGGAAACACCATATATTTT. Amino acid sequence: CASSESPVSGNTIYF.

This chain connects TRBV15 to TRBJ2-5; either TRBD1 or TRBD2 may fit D (6 bases each). Trimming pared 0 bases from V and 4 bases from J, leaving 12 bases between. The CDR3 is made up of 15 amino acids. In germline, CDR1 is LNHNV, CDR2 YYDKDF (reference sequence). The CDR3 loop is CATSREGKGGETQYF. For the CDR3, the DNA is TGTGCCACCAGCAGAGAGGGAAAGGGGGGAGAGACCCAGTACTTC. Based on the CDR3 plus reference TRBV15 and TRBJ2-5, the full variable domain is DAMVIQNPRYQVTQFGKPVTLSCSQTLNHNVMYWYQQKSSQAPKLLFHYYDKDFNNEADTPDNFQSRRPNTSFCFLDIRSPGLGDTAMYLCATSREGKGGETQYFGPGTRLLVL.

V is TRBV30 and J is TRBJ2-3, with D perhaps assigned TRBD1 or TRBD2 (5 bases each). Germline V gene lookup returns CDR1 GTSNPN and CDR2 SVGIG (reference sequence). The V and J ends lost 3 bases and 6 bases respectively, with 10 bases between them. This CDR3 contains 12 residues. CDR3 in DNA: TGTGCCTGGAGAGCTGAGGGGGATACGCAGTATTTT. This sequence encodes CAWRAEGDTQYF.

The V and J genes are TRBV20-1 and TRBJ2-3; 16 nucleotides agree with TRBD2. Germline CDR1 is DFQATT and CDR2 is SNEGSKA (reference sequence). CDR3 size: 17 residues. V trimming: 6 bases; J trimming: 5 bases; junction bases outside the gene matches: 11. As DNA, the CDR3 is TGCAGTGCCATTGGCGGGACTAGCGGGGGGGCCGAAGATACGCAGTATTTT. Its protein is CSAIGGTSGGAEDTQYF.

This chain connects TRBV27 to TRBJ1-5; 8 nucleotides agree with TRBD1. Germline CDR1 and CDR2: MNHEY and SMNVEV (reference sequence). J gave up 4 bases and V 3 bases, and 5 bases lay outside the gene matches. This CDR3 comprises 15 residues. The CDR3 DNA reads as TGTGCCAGCAGTTTCCAGGGGACAGGAAATCAGCCCCAGCATTTT. This codes for CASSFQGTGNQPQHF.

This clonotype was seen once. The gene calls are TRBV20-1 and TRBJ1-2; 12 nucleotides align to TRBD1. Germline V gene lookup returns CDR1 DFQATT and CDR2 SNEGSKA (reference sequence). The CDR3 loop spans 14 amino acids. The J segment lost 8 bases and the V segment lost 4 bases, leaving 8 bases of the junction unmatched. CDR3 sequence (DNA): TGCAGTGCTACCCCGGGACAGGGGGCCTTGGGCTACACCTTC. As protein: CSATPGQGALGYTF.

The chain links TRBV19 to TRBJ1-2; possibly TRBD1 for D (5 bases). V lost 4 bases and J lost 3, with 9 bases in between. Germline assignment: CDR1 LNHDA and CDR2 SQIVND (reference sequence). This CDR3 comprises 13 residues. DNA of the CDR3: TGTGCCAGTAGTAGATCGGGGGACTATGGCTACACCTTC. This encodes CASSRSGDYGYTF.

The J gene is TRBJ2-1, the V gene TRBV20-1; D not resolved. Between the trimmed V and J ends, which lost 6 bases and 10 bases, there was a span of 19 bases. The CDR3 spans 13 residues. In germline, CDR1 is DFQATT, CDR2 SNEGSKA (reference sequence). The CDR3 here is CSAPTTVQPEQFF. In DNA form, the CDR3 reads TGCAGTGCCCCCACCACTGTTCAGCCCGAGCAGTTCTTC.

A word on this clonotype: Because it lacks the conserved phenylalanine or tryptophan at the end, this CDR3 is likely a read error. V is TRBV3-1 and J is TRBJ1-2; TRBD1 aligns across 8 bases. V shed 2 bases and J 4 bases; nucleotides not matched to a gene: 6. The length of the CDR3 is 15 residues. CDR1 is LGHDT and CDR2 is YNNKEL in the germline V gene (reference sequence). CDR3 in amino acids: CASSQSETGAYGYTL. The CDR3 nucleotides read TGTGCCAGCAGCCAATCTGAGACAGGGGCCTATGGCTACACCCTC.

This clonotype has more than one count but fewer than ten. The chain recombines TRBV7-3 with TRBJ1-1; unclear D gene. With 5 bases removed from V and 0 bases from J, the gap between germline ends came to 7 bases. The CDR3 sequence is 13 residues long. The germline gives CDR1 SGHTA, CDR2 FQGTGA. The CDR3 DNA is TGTGCCAGCAGCCTGTGGATGAACACTGAAGCTTTCTTT. Translating it yields CASSLWMNTEAFF.

This clonotype has more than one count but fewer than ten. The V and J genes are TRBV7-3 and TRBJ1-2; no clear D gene. Looked up from germline, CDR1 is SGHTA and CDR2 is FQGTGA. There are 13 residues in the CDR3. Trimming shortened V by 1 base and J by 9 bases, and 12 bases separated the two germline ends. CDR3 residues: CASSLNVGMSYTF. DNA of the CDR3: TGTGCCAGCAGCTTAAATGTGGGGATGAGCTACACCTTC.